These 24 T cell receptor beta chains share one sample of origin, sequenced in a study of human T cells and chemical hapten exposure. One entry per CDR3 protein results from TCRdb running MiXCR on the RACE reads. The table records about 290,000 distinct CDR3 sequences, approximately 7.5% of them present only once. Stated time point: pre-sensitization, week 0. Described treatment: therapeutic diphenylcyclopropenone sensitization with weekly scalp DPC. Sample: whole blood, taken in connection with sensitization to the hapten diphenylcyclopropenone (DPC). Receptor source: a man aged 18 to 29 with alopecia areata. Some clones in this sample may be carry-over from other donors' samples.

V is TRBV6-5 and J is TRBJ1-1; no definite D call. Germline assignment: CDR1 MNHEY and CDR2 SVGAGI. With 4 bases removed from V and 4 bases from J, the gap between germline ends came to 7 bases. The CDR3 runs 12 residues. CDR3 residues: CASSSRRTEAFF. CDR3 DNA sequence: TGTGCCAGCAGTTCGCGACGCACTGAAGCTTTCTTT.

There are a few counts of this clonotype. The CDR3 loop reads CASSLLRVREETQYF. The CDR3 DNA is TGTGCCAGCAGCTTGTTAAGGGTCCGGGAAGAGACCCAGTACTTC. The chain joins TRBV5-5 to TRBJ2-5; no firm D call. V dropped 1 base and J dropped 3 bases, with 13 bases sitting between them. There are 15 residues in the CDR3. The V gene's germline CDR1 is SGHKS and CDR2 YYEKEE (reference sequence).

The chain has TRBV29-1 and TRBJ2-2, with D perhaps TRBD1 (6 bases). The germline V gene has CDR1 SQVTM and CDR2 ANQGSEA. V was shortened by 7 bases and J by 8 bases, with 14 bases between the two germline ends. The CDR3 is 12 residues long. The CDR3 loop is CSAHRDPGELFF. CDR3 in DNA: TGCAGCGCCCACAGGGATCCTGGGGAGCTGTTTTTT.

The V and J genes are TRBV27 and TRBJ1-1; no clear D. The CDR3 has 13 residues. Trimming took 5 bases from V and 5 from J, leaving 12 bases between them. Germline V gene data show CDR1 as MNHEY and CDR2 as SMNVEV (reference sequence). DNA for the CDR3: TGTGCCAGCAGTCCCATTCGATCGACTGAAGCTTTCTTT. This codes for CASSPIRSTEAFF.

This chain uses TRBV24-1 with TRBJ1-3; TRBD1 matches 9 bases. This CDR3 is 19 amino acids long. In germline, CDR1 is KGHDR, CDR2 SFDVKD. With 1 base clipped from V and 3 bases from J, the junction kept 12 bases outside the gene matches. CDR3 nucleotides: TGTGCCACCAGTGATTTCTCACCGCTACAGGGGGCGATTGGAAACACCATATATTTT. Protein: CATSDFSPLQGAIGNTIYF.

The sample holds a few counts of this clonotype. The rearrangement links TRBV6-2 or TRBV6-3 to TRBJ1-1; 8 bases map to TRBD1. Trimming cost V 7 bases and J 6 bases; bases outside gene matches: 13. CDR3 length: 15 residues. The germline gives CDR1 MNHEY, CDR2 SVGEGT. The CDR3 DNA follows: TGTGCCAGCAACTTACCGGACAGGGTGAGATCTGAAGCTTTCTTT. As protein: CASNLPDRVRSEAFF.

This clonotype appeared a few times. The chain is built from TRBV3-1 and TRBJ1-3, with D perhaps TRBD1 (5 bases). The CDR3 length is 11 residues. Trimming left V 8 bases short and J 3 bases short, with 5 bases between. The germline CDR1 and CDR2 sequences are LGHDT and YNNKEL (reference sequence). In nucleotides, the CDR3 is TGTGCCAGCGGACATGGAAACACCATATATTTT. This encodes CASGHGNTIYF.

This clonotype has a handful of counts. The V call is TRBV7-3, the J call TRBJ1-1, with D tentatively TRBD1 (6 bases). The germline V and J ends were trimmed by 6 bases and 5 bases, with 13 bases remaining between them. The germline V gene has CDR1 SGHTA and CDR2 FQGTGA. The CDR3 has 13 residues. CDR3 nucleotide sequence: TGTGCCAGCAGTCGGGACGGACAGACTGAAGCTTTCTTT. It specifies CASSRDGQTEAFF.

CDR3 sequence reads: CASSVSGIGANVLTF. Written as DNA, the CDR3 is TGTGCCAGCAGCGTATCAGGTATTGGGGCCAACGTCCTGACTTTC. J is TRBJ2-6 and V is TRBV9; D uncertain. V was cut by 1 base and J by 3 bases, with 8 bases left in between. Germline V lookup: CDR1 SGDLS, CDR2 YYNGEE. The CDR3 has 15 residues. The full variable domain, completed using reference TRBV9 and TRBJ2-6, is DSGVTQTPKHLITATGQRVTLRCSPRSGDLSVYWYQQSLDQGLQFLIQYYNGEERAKGNILERFSAQQFPDLHSELNLSSLELGDSALYFCASSVSGIGANVLTFGAGSRLTVL.

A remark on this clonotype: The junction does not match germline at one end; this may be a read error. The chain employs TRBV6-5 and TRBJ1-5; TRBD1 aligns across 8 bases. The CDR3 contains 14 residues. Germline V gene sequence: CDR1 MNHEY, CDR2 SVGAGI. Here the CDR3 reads CVSSRDRTNQPQHF. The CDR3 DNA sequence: TGTGTCAGCAGTCGGGACAGGACGAATCAGCCCCAGCATTTT.

This CDR3 is CASSQEAHSYNEQFF. For the CDR3, the DNA is TGCGCCAGCAGCCAAGAAGCCCACTCCTACAATGAGCAGTTCTTC. The chain recombines TRBV4-3 with TRBJ2-1; no reliable D call. The V end was cut by 0 bases, the J end by 0 bases, with 6 bases between. In germline, CDR1 is LGHNA, CDR2 YSLEER. The CDR3 sequence is 15 residues long.

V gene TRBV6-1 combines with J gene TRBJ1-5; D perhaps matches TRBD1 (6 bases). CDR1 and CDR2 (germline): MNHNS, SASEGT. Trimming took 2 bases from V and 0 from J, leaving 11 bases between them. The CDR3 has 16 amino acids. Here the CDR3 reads CASSEKRGYSNQPQHF. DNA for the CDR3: TGTGCCAGCAGTGAAAAGAGGGGGTATAGCAATCAGCCCCAGCATTTT.

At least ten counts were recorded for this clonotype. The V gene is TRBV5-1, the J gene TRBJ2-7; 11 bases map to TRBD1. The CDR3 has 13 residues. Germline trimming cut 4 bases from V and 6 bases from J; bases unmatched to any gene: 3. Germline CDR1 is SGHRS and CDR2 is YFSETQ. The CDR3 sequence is CASSRTGGLEQYV. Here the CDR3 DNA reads TGCGCCAGCAGCCGGACAGGGGGCCTCGAGCAGTACGTC.

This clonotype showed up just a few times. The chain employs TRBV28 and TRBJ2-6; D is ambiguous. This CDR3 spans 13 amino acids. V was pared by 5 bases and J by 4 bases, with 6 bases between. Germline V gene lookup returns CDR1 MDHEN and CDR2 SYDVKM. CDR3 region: CASSAVGANVLTF. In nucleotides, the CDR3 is TGTGCCAGCAGTGCAGTCGGGGCCAACGTCCTGACTTTC.

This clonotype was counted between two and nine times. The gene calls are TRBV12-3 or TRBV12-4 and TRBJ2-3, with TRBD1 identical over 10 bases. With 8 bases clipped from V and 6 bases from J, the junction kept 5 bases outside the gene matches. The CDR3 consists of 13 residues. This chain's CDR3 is CASGTGVVDTQYF. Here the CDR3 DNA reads TGTGCCAGCGGGACAGGGGTTGTGGATACGCAGTATTTT.

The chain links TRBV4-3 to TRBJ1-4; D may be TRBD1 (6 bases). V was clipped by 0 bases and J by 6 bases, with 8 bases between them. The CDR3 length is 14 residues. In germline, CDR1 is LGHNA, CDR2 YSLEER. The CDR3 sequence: CASSQDRGYEKLFF. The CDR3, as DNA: TGCGCCAGCAGCCAAGACAGGGGTTATGAAAAACTGTTTTTT.

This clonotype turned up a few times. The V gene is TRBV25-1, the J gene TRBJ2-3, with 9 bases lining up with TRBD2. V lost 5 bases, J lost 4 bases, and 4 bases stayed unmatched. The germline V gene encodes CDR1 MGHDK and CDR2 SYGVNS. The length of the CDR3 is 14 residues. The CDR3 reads CASSKGLASDTQYF. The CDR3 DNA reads TGTGCCAGCAGTAAAGGACTAGCGTCAGATACGCAGTATTTT.

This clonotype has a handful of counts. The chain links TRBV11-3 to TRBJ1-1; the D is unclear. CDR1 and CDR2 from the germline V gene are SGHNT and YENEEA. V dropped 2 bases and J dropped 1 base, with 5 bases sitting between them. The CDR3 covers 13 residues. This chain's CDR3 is CASSLFENTEAFF. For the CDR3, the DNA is TGTGCCAGCAGCTTATTCGAGAACACTGAAGCTTTCTTT.

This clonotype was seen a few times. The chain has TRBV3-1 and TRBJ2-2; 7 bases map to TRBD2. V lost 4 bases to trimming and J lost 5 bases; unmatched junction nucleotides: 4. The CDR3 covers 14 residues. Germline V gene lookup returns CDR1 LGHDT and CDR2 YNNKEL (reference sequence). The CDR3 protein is CASSPPAGTGELFF. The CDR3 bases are TGTGCCAGCAGCCCCCCAGCGGGGACCGGGGAGCTGTTTTTT.

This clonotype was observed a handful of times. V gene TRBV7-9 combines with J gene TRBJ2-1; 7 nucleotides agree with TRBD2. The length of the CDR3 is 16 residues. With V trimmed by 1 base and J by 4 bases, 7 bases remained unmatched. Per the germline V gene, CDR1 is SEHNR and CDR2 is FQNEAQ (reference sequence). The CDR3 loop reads CASSLGWAGEYNEQFF. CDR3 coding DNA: TGTGCCAGCAGCTTAGGATGGGCGGGGGAATACAATGAGCAGTTCTTC. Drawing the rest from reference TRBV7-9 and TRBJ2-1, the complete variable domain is DTGVSQNPRHKITKRGQNVTFRCDPISEHNRLYWYRQTLGQGPEFLTYFQNEAQLEKSRLLSDRFSAERPKGSFSTLEIQRTEQGDSAMYLCASSLGWAGEYNEQFFGPGTRLTVL.

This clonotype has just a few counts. In DNA form, the CDR3 reads TGTGCCAGCAGAAGACAGGGGCCTAACTATGGCTACACCTTC. Translation: CASRRQGPNYGYTF. The V call is TRBV25-1, the J call TRBJ1-2; 8 bases map to TRBD1. Looked up from germline, CDR1 is MGHDK and CDR2 is SYGVNS. This CDR3 is built from 14 residues. After removal of 6 bases from V and 0 bases from J, the junction contained 3 bases not matched to a gene.

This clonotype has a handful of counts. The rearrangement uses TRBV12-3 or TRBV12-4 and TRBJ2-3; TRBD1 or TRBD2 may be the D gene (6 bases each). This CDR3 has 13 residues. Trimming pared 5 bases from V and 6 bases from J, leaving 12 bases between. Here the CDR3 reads CASSTGGGDTQYF. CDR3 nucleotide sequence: TGTGCCAGCAGTACCGGGGGCGGGGATACGCAGTATTTT.

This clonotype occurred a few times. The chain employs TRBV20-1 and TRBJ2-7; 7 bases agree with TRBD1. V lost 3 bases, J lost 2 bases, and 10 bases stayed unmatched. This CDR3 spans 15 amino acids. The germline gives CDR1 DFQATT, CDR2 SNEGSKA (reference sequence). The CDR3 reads CSASAGEGAAYEQYF. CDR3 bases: TGCAGTGCTAGCGCCGGTGAGGGGGCAGCCTACGAGCAGTACTTC.

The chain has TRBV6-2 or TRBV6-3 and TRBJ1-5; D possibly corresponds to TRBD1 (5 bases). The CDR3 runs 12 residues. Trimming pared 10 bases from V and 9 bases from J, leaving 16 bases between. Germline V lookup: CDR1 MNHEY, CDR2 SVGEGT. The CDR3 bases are TGTGCCACCAGGGAGGACTTCCGGCCCCAGCATTTT. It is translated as CATREDFRPQHF.